This passage covers 8 T cell receptor beta chains from one sample sequenced in a study of blood T cells in healthy people across ages. The authors ran a second PCR of about 6 to 11 cycles using a sample-barcoded 5' primer and a J-beta primer mix. MiXCR was run by TCRdb on the 5' RACE reads, yielding one entry per CDR3 protein. The data contain 550,000 to 650,000 distinct CDR3 sequences, under 30% of them seen just once; the ten biggest clones take up around 14%. Sequenced material: blood. The receptors here all came from a woman at least 80 years old in good health.

V and J are TRBV11-3 and TRBJ2-5, with 10 bases that match TRBD2. The V gene's germline CDR1 is SGHNT and CDR2 YENEEA. The CDR3 is 16 amino acids. The trim removed 2 bases at V and 5 bases at J, leaving 8 bases unmatched. This CDR3 reads CASSLRSGGAGETQYF. The CDR3 DNA is TGTGCCAGCAGCTTACGCAGCGGGGGGGCCGGTGAGACCCAGTACTTC.

This clonotype was seen repeatedly, ten times or more. The J gene is TRBJ2-1, the V gene TRBV6-5, with TRBD2 identical over 8 bases. The V segment lost 7 bases and the J segment 3 bases; nucleotides outside the gene matches: 8. This CDR3 contains 15 residues. CDR1 is MNHEY and CDR2 is SVGAGI in the germline V gene. This chain's CDR3 is CASTGGGHDYNEQFF. The CDR3 nucleotides read TGTGCCAGCACGGGGGGGGGCCATGACTACAATGAGCAGTTCTTC.

Comments on this clonotype: This may arise from a read error, as a much more abundant clone is one base away. The chain has TRBV7-9 and TRBJ1-2; D is undetermined. V lost 6 bases to trimming and J lost 5 bases, with 10 bases between them. The germline V gene has CDR1 SEHNR and CDR2 FQNEAQ (reference sequence). The CDR3 contains 12 residues. CDR3 residues: CASSDPGYGYTF. In nucleotides, the CDR3 is TGTGCCAGCAGTGATCCCGGGTATGGCTACACCTTC.

This clonotype was seen only a few times. A much more abundant neighbour one base away suggests this may be a read error. The chain has TRBV7-2 and TRBJ2-3, with 9 positions matching TRBD2. CDR1 is SGHTA and CDR2 is FQGNSA in the germline V gene. V lost 6 bases, J lost 4 bases, and 11 bases stayed unmatched. CDR3 length: 16 residues. DNA of the CDR3: TGTGCCAGCAGACGTGGTGGCGGGGGGGCCGCAGATACGCAGTATTTT. It yields the protein CASRRGGGGAADTQYF.

The rearrangement uses TRBV12-3 or TRBV12-4 and TRBJ2-3; the match to TRBD1 covers 9 bases. Trimming took 6 bases from V and 13 from J; bases not matched to a gene: 14. The CDR3 sequence is 14 residues long. The CDR3 sequence is CASRGTGNADAEYF. CDR3 sequence (DNA): TGTGCCAGCAGGGGGACAGGGAACGCAGATGCGGAGTATTTT.

Turning to this clonotype: This may be a read error, as it is one base from a much larger clone. Here the CDR3 reads CASSPTASDEQYF. In nucleotides, the CDR3 is TGCGCCAGCAGCCCCACCGCCTCAGACGAGCAGTACTTC. This chain uses TRBV5-1 with TRBJ2-5; D gene uncertain. TRBJ2-7 explains the end of the DNA better; the J call may be wrong. Germline CDR1 and CDR2: SGHRS and YFSETQ. The length of the CDR3 is 13 residues.

The CDR3 region is CASKRQETQYF. The CDR3 nucleotides are TGTGCCAGCAAGAGGCAAGAGACCCAGTACTTC. V usage is TRBV12-3 or TRBV12-4 and J usage is TRBJ2-5; D not certain. This CDR3 is built from 11 residues. V gave up 7 bases and J gave up 2 bases, with 5 bases separating them.

As for this clonotype: Mismatch with germline at one junction end may stem from a read error. The chain recombines TRBV28 with TRBJ1-2; tentatively, D is TRBD1 (6 bases). Germline V gene data show CDR1 as MDHEN and CDR2 as SYDVKM. The CDR3 is 13 amino acids. In DNA form, the CDR3 reads TGTACCAGCAGGGAGTTGGGGGCACTTGGCTACACCTTC. Protein sequence: CTSRELGALGYTF.